This record concerns one T cell receptor (beta chain) sequence. Its antigen is undetermined. This CDR3 has 18 amino acids. Germline V gene sequence: CDR1 SGHTA, CDR2 FQGTGA. Trimming removed 2 bases at V and 0 bases at J, with 16 bases between. TCRdb redid the calling of the reads with MiXCR, one entry per CDR3 protein. The profile shows tens of thousands of distinct CDR3 sequences, around 18% of them singletons. This sample is part of a study of T cell repertoires in cytomegalovirus infection. General study points: Across the ex vivo response, the dominant clonotypes were HLA-C-restricted CMV-specific TCR beta clonotypes.

The rearrangement links TRBV7-3 to TRBJ2-2; no definite D call. This TCR was recovered from a human donor in good health (CMV status not recorded). Some clones in this sample may be carry-over from other donors' samples. Material: CD8+ T cells from cultured PBMCs, obtained from culture after CMV antigen stimulation. CDR3 sequence: CASSLPPAVTANTGELFF. The CDR3 coding sequence is TGTGCCAGCAGCTTACCCCCAGCAGTGACCGCGAACACCGGGGAGCTGTTTTTT.